Reported below is one TCR beta chain. The sample comes from a study of blood T cell repertoires in COVID-19. Study background: Spain, Italy and the United States supplied samples that represented acute and convalescent COVID-19. Sources were T cells, B-cell-depleted T cells, or PBMCs; the material itself was cDNA or gDNA.

The V and J ends lost 6 bases and 2 bases respectively, with 13 bases between them. The CDR3 contains 15 residues. Germline V gene sequence: CDR1 ENHRY, CDR2 SYGVKD. The authors' processing: Reference gene primers were amplified, and this amplification served to estimate nucleated cell counts. Produced via immunoSEQ multiplex PCR; TCRdb's table is partial and in-frame only. D and trimming come from the DNA, and the V and J calls and clone size come from that table. This table holds 45,000 to 50,000 clones, approximately 88% found once. V usage is TRBV10-3 and J usage is TRBJ2-2, with D possibly TRBD1 on 7 matching bases. The sequence was obtained from a man in his forties or fifties with acute or convalescent COVID-19. The specimen was peripheral blood. In DNA, the CDR3 is TGTGCCATCAGGGGAGGAGGGGGCAACACCGGGGAGCTGTTTTTT. Translation gives CAIRGGGGNTGELFF.